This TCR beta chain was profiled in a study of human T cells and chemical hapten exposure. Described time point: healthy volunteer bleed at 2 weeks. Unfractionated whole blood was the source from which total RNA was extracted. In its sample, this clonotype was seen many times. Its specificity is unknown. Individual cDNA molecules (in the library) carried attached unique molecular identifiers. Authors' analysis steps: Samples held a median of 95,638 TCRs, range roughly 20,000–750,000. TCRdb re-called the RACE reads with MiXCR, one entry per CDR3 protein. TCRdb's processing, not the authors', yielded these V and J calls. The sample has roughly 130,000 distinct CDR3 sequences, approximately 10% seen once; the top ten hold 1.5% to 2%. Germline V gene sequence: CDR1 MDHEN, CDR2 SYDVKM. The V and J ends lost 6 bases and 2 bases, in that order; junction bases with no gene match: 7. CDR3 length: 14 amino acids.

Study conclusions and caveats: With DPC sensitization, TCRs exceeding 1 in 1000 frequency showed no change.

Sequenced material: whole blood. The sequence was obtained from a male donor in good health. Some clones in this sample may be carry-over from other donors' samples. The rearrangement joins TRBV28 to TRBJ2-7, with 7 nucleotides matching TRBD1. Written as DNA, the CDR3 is TGTGCCAGCAGGACCGGGACAGAAACCTACGAGCAGTACTTC. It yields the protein CASRTGTETYEQYF.